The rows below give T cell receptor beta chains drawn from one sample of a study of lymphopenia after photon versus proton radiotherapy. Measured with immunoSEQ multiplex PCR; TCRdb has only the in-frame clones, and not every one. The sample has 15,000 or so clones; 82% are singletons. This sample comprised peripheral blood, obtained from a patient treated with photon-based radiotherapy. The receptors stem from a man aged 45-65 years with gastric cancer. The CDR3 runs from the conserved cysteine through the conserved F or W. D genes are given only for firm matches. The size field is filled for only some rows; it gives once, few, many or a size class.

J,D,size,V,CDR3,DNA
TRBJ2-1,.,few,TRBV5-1,CASSLDSSNEQFF,TGCGCCAGCAGCTTGGATTCGTCCAATGAGCAGTTCTTC
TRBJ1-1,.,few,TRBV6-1,CASSEGKGMNTEAFF,TGTGCCAGCAGTGAAGGTAAGGGCATGAACACTGAAGCTTTCTTT
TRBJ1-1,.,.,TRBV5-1,CASSLTAQMNTEAFF,TGCGCCAGCAGCTTGACAGCTCAAATGAACACTGAAGCTTTCTTT
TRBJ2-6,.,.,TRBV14,CASSLGRISGANVLTF,TGTGCCAGCAGCCTAGGACGGATCTCTGGGGCCAACGTCCTGACTTTC
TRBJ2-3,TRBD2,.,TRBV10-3,CAITTGGAPTDTQYF,TGTGCCATCACGACCGGGGGGGCCCCCACAGATACGCAGTATTTT
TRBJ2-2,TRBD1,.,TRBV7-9,CASSRTGNTGELFF,TGTGCCAGCAGCAGGACAGGGAATACCGGGGAGCTGTTTTTT
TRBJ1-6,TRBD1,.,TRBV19,CASSPPGQASLGSPLHF,TGTGCCAGTAGTCCCCCCGGACAGGCATCGTTAGGTTCACCCCTCCACTTT
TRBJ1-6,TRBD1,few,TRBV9,CASSTGQSSYNSPLHF,TGTGCCAGCAGCACGGGACAGAGCTCCTATAATTCACCCCTCCACTTT
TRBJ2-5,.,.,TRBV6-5,CASSYGRYQETQYF,TGTGCCAGCAGTTACGGCAGGTACCAAGAGACCCAGTACTTC
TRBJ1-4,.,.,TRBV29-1,CSVERRGNEKLFF,TGCAGCGTTGAGCGGCGGGGTAATGAAAAACTGTTTTTT
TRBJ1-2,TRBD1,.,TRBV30,CAWVDRDYGYTF,TGTGCCTGGGTGGACAGGGACTATGGCTACACCTTC
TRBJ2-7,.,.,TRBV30,CAWSVNRYEQYF,TGTGCCTGGAGTGTAAATAGGTACGAGCAGTACTTC
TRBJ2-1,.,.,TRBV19,CASSTPPGYEQFF,TGTGCCAGTAGTACCCCCCCAGGCTACGAGCAGTTCTTC
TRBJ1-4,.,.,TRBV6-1,CASSELGVVNEKLFF,TGTGCCAGCAGTGAATTGGGGGTTGTCAATGAAAAACTGTTTTTT
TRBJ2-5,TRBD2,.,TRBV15,CATSRVTSGETQYF,TGTGCCACCAGCAGAGTCACTAGCGGGGAGACCCAGTACTTC
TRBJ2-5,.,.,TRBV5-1,CASSLGEGAETQYF,TGCGCCAGCAGCTTGGGTGAGGGTGCTGAGACCCAGTACTTC
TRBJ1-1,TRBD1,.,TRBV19,CASKTGGLNTEAFF,TGTGCCAGTAAGACAGGGGGACTGAACACTGAAGCTTTCTTT
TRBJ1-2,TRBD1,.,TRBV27,CASSLSGTGYGYTF,TGTGCCAGCAGTTTATCAGGGACAGGGTATGGCTACACCTTC
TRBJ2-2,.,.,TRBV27,CASGGHGTGELFF,TGTGCCAGCGGGGGGCATGGAACCGGGGAGCTGTTTTTT
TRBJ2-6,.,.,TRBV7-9,CASSFRVGANVLTF,TGTGCCAGCAGCTTTAGGGTGGGGGCCAACGTCCTGACTTTC
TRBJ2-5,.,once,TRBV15,CATSRGGTTQETQYF,TGTGCCACCAGCAGAGGGGGGACAACGCAAGAGACCCAGTACTTC
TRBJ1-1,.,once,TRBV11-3,CASSLGFNTEAFF,TGTGCCAGCAGCTTAGGTTTCAACACTGAAGCTTTCTTT
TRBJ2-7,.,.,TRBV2,CASNGIGGYEQYF,TGTGCCAGCAACGGCATAGGGGGCTACGAGCAGTACTTC
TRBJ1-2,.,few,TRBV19,CASSSGTRGYTF,TGTGCCAGTAGTAGCGGGACAAGGGGCTACACCTTC
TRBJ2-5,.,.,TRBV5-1,CASRGGQLETQYF,TGCGCCAGCAGGGGGGGACAGCTAGAGACCCAGTACTTC
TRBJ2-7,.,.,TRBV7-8,CASSPPLGGSYEQYF,TGTGCCAGCAGCCCCCCCTTGGGCGGCTCCTACGAGCAGTACTTC
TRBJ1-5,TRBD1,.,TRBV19,CASKVEGAGQPQHF,TGTGCCAGTAAGGTGGAGGGGGCAGGCCAGCCCCAGCATTTT
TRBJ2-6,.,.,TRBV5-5,CASGAGANSGANVLTF,TGTGCCAGCGGGGCAGGCGCCAACTCTGGGGCCAACGTCCTGACTTTC
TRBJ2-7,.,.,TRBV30,CALTQSLPYEQYF,TGTGCCTTGACCCAAAGTTTGCCCTACGAGCAGTACTTC
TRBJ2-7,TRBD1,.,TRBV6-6,CASRRQGYEQYF,TGTGCCAGCAGACGACAGGGGTACGAGCAGTACTTC
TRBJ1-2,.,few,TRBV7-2,CASSSWSANYGYTF,TGTGCCAGCAGCTCTTGGTCAGCTAACTATGGCTACACCTTC
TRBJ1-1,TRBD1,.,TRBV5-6,CASSRDRGLKAFF,TGTGCCAGCAGCAGAGACAGGGGATTAAAAGCTTTCTTT
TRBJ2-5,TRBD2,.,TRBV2,CASRERGALQETQYF,TGTGCCAGCAGGGAGCGGGGGGCATTGCAAGAGACCCAGTACTTC
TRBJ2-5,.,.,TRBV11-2,CASRSLREAPLLETQYF,TGTGCCAGCAGAAGCCTCAGGGAGGCCCCTTTGTTGGAGACCCAGTACTTC
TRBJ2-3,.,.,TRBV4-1,CASSSHPDTQYF,TGCGCCAGCAGCAGCCATCCCGATACGCAGTATTTT
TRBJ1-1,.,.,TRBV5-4,CASSLGLGEAEAFF,TGTGCCAGCAGCTTGGGACTAGGGGAGGCTGAAGCTTTCTTT
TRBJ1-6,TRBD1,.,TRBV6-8,CASSYHGDSVTLWGSPLHF,TGTGCCAGCAGTTACCATGGGGACAGCGTTACCTTGTGGGGTTCACCCCTCCACTTT
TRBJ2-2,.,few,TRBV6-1,CASSEGPTRVTGELFF,TGTGCCAGCAGTGAAGGCCCGACCAGGGTTACCGGGGAGCTGTTTTTT
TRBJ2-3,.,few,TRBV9,CASSPGRNTDTQYF,TGTGCCAGCAGCCCGGGACGGAACACAGATACGCAGTATTTT
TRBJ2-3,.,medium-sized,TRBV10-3,CAISDRTSTDTQYF,TGTGCCATCAGTGACAGGACTAGCACAGATACGCAGTATTTT
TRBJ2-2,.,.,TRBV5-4,CASSLGSGNTGELFF,TGTGCCAGCAGCTTGGGGTCAGGGAACACCGGGGAGCTGTTTTTT
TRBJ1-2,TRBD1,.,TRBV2,CASSQTGENYGYTF,TGTGCCAGCAGTCAGACAGGGGAAAACTATGGCTACACCTTC
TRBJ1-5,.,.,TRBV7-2,CASSPLGGGQPQHF,TGTGCCAGCAGCCCGCTAGGGGGGGGACAGCCCCAGCATTTT
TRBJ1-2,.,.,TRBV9,CASSKAGVSIYGYTF,TGTGCCAGCAGCAAAGCGGGGGTTTCTATCTATGGCTACACCTTC
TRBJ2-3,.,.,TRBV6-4,CASSVRLRDTQYF,TGTGCCAGCAGTGTACGGCTCCGGGATACGCAGTATTTT
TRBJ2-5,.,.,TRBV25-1,CASSVPSTGTQYF,TGTGCCAGCAGTGTCCCCTCGACAGGGACCCAGTACTTC
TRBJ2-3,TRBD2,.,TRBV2,CASNWAGGPADTQYF,TGTGCCAGCAATTGGGCGGGGGGGCCTGCAGATACGCAGTATTTT
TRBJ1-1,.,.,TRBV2,CASSRDPRNTEAFF,TGTGCCAGCAGCCGGGACCCAAGGAACACTGAAGCTTTCTTT
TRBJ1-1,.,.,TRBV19,CASSISRDGEAFF,TGTGCCAGTAGTATTTCTAGAGACGGTGAAGCTTTCTTT
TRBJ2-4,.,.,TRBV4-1,CASSQVTGEGAKNIQYF,TGCGCCAGCAGCCAAGTGACAGGGGAGGGGGCCAAAAACATTCAGTACTTC
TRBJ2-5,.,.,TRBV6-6,CASSYSRGWGQETQYF,TGTGCCAGCAGTTACTCTCGCGGGTGGGGACAAGAGACCCAGTACTTC
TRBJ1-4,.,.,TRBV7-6,CASSSQAIGEKLFF,TGTGCCAGCAGCTCTCAAGCGATCGGTGAAAAACTGTTTTTT
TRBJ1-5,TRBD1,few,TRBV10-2,CASSDRDQPQHF,TGCGCCAGCTCAGACAGGGATCAGCCCCAGCATTTT
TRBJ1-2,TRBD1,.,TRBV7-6,CASSDSGGNGYTF,TGTGCCAGCAGCGACTCAGGGGGCAATGGCTACACCTTC
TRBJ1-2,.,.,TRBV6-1,CASSEFERGGYTF,TGTGCCAGCAGTGAATTTGAACGCGGTGGCTACACCTTC
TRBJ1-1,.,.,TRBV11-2,CASSSMAFF,TGTGCCAGCAGCTCCATGGCTTTCTTT
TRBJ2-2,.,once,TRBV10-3,CAIRGAWSTGELFF,TGTGCCATCAGGGGAGCCTGGAGCACCGGGGAGCTGTTTTTT